This is a list of T cell receptor beta chains from one sample in a study of blood T cell repertoires in COVID-19. Produced via immunoSEQ multiplex PCR; TCRdb's table is partial and in-frame only. The sample consists of about 150,000 clones, under 90% of them appearing once. Sequenced: PBMCs or T cells enriched from blood (not recorded which). These receptors were obtained from a woman between 50 and 59 years old who had recovered from COVID-19. CDR3s include the opening cysteine and the closing phenylalanine or tryptophan. Clone size is stated in some rows and not others, as once, few, many or a class when expanded.

J	size	V	CDR3
TRBJ2-1	once	TRBV14	CASSQEIGGEQFF
TRBJ2-3	NA	TRBV7-9	CASSYTQGADTQYF
TRBJ2-7	NA	TRBV3-1/TRBV3-2	CASSYRGDYEQYF
TRBJ2-5	NA	TRBV11-2	CASSFRGQETQYF
TRBJ2-5	NA	TRBV6-2/TRBV6-3	CASSDRGPQYF
TRBJ2-2	NA	TRBV4-1	CASSQQALLGTGSTGELFF
TRBJ1-1	NA	TRBV19	CASSIVGGAYTEAFF
TRBJ1-1	once	TRBV28	CASSTGFRTEAFF
TRBJ2-5	NA	TRBV5-1	CASSSRLGWGHGETQYF
TRBJ1-2	few	TRBV28	CASSSDRYGYTF
TRBJ1-5	NA	TRBV19	CASSREGNQPQHF
TRBJ2-5	few	TRBV19	CASSSGETQYF
TRBJ1-1	NA	TRBV5-6	CASSFQTVNTEAFF
TRBJ1-1	once	TRBV10-3	CAISEGRQGGNTEAFF
TRBJ2-7	NA	TRBV7-9	CASSFGQGAAYEQYF
TRBJ2-1	few	TRBV7-9	CASSPYRDINEQFF
TRBJ1-6	NA	TRBV5-1	CASSPLAGGSSPLHF
TRBJ2-3	NA	TRBV4-3	CASSKKAQGGDTQYF
TRBJ1-4	NA	TRBV19	CASSPRQSNNEKLFF
TRBJ1-1	NA	TRBV2	CASYTRGFNTEAFF
TRBJ2-2	NA	TRBV28	CASRTGNTGELFF
TRBJ2-1	few	TRBV2	CASSEATWGGERFF
TRBJ2-7	NA	TRBV4-1	CASSRGQGGSYEQYF
TRBJ1-2	NA	TRBV14	CASSPYVGQGPVGGYTF
TRBJ2-3	NA	TRBV5-1	CASSPLAGGLRTDTQYF
TRBJ2-7	NA	TRBV18	CASSPYQTYEQYF
TRBJ2-7	NA	TRBV3-1/TRBV3-2	CASSQDRLALSYEQYF
TRBJ2-7	once	TRBV7-7	CASSLAPGQAYEQYF
TRBJ2-7	NA	TRBV28	CASDASGNSYEQYF
TRBJ1-1	NA	TRBV27	CASSLEHGNTEAFF
TRBJ2-7	NA	TRBV4-2	CASSQDLSQGASYEQYF
TRBJ1-2	NA	TRBV6-2/TRBV6-3	CASSYGGSGYGYTF
TRBJ2-1	NA	TRBV7-9	CASSPLSNEQFF